Listed here is a single T cell receptor (beta chain). This sample is part of a study of T cells after yellow fever vaccination. TCRdb redid the calling of the 5' RACE reads with MiXCR, one entry per CDR3 protein. The sample carries approximately 300,000 distinct CDR3 sequences, over 8% recorded once. Trimming removed 3 bases at V and 8 bases at J, with 20 bases between. There are 15 residues in the CDR3. Germline V gene data show CDR1 as KGHSH and CDR2 as LQKENI. The sequenced sample was PBMCs, obtained on the day of the first yellow fever vaccination. This clonotype was obtained from a man between 18 and 35 years old who received the YFV17D yellow fever vaccine. This chain joins TRBV18 and TRBJ2-7; maybe TRBD2 (6 bases). The CDR3 sequence is CASSPSGIGGIQQYF. The DNA for the CDR3 is TGTGCCAGCTCACCTTCGGGGATTGGGGGGATCCAGCAGTACTTC.